The 8 T cell receptor beta chains given below trace back to one sample, sequenced in a study of T cells after yellow fever vaccination. TCRdb independently ran MiXCR on the 5' RACE reads; one entry per CDR3 protein. The sample lists 300,000 to 400,000 distinct CDR3 sequences; about 10% were seen once. Sequencing was performed on CD4+ T cells sorted from PBMCs, taken 45 days after the yellow fever booster vaccination. The origin of the receptors is a man aged 18 to 29 who received the YFV17D yellow fever vaccine.

The rearrangement uses TRBV6-2 or TRBV6-3 and TRBJ1-1; the D is unclear. The CDR3 totals 18 residues. V was clipped by 4 bases and J by 5 bases, with 26 bases between them. Germline loops: CDR1 MNHEY, CDR2 SVGEGT. CDR3 protein: CASSSPVRLSIRPTEAFF. The DNA of the CDR3 is TGTGCCAGCAGTTCCCCGGTTCGGCTTTCCATCCGACCGACTGAAGCTTTCTTT.

The chain carries TRBV9 and TRBJ2-1; possibly TRBD2 for D (5 bases). The CDR3 sequence is 14 residues long. Between the trimmed V and J ends, which lost 0 bases and 6 bases, there was a span of 10 bases. Germline-derived CDR1 and CDR2 are SGDLS and YYNGEE. The DNA for the CDR3 is TGTGCCAGCAGCGTAGCCCTAGCCCTCAATGAGCAGTTCTTC. Protein: CASSVALALNEQFF.

There are many counts of this clonotype. V usage is TRBV6-5 and J usage is TRBJ2-7; D is unresolved. The CDR3 is 15 residues long. The ends were cut back, 5 bases at V and 3 bases at J, with 17 bases in the middle. Per the germline V gene, CDR1 is MNHEY and CDR2 is SVGAGI. CDR3 nucleotides: TGTGCCAGCAGTCCACTTGGATCGATTATCTACGAGCAGTACTTC. Residues: CASSPLGSIIYEQYF.

V is TRBV6-5 and J is TRBJ1-3; 7 positions match TRBD1. The V gene end was trimmed by 0 bases and the J gene end by 0 bases; junction bases not matched to a gene: 2. The germline V gene encodes CDR1 MNHEY and CDR2 SVGAGI. The CDR3 has 16 residues. CDR3 sequence reads: CASSYSDRPSGNTIYF. The CDR3 nucleotides read TGTGCCAGCAGTTACTCGGACAGGCCCTCTGGAAACACCATATATTTT.

The rearrangement links TRBV7-3 to TRBJ2-3; D could derive from TRBD1 or TRBD2 (6 bases each). The CDR3 contains 15 residues. Germline lookup yields CDR1 SGHTA and CDR2 FQGTGA. V was trimmed by 2 bases and J by 4 bases, leaving 13 bases between them. The CDR3 DNA follows: TGTGCCAGCAGCTTAGGGGGGCCGATGTCAGATACGCAGTATTTT. It translates to CASSLGGPMSDTQYF.

This clonotype was detected many times. The chain combines TRBV5-1 with TRBJ2-5, with D maybe TRBD2 (6 bases). The CDR3 is made up of 12 amino acids. V lost 4 bases and J 5 bases, leaving 9 bases between the germline ends. Germline V gene data show CDR1 as SGHRS and CDR2 as YFSETQ. CDR3: CASSPGVETQYF. CDR3 coding DNA: TGCGCCAGCAGCCCGGGGGTGGAGACCCAGTACTTC.

This clonotype was picked up a small number of times. This sequence joins TRBV28 and TRBJ2-1; D unclear. Germline CDR1 reads MDHEN; CDR2 reads SYDVKM. Deletions cut 2 bases from V and 10 bases from J, with 9 bases between. The CDR3 is made up of 12 amino acids. The CDR3 DNA reads TGTGCCAGCAGTTTAAAGGGTGGAGAGCAGTTCTTC. Translated, it gives CASSLKGGEQFF.

This clonotype has more than one count but fewer than ten. V gene TRBV7-9 combines with J gene TRBJ1-2; D unclear. This CDR3 is 16 amino acids long. Germline CDR1 and CDR2: SEHNR and FQNEAQ (reference sequence). Trimming shortened V by 4 bases and J by 1 base, and 16 bases separated the two germline ends. The CDR3: CASSSNNGLNNYGYTF. The DNA of the CDR3 is TGTGCCAGCAGCTCCAATAACGGGCTCAATAACTATGGCTACACCTTC.